Listed below are T cell receptor beta chains from one sample, sequenced in a study of T cell repertoires in cytomegalovirus infection. No antigens are known for them. One entry per CDR3 protein results from TCRdb running MiXCR on the reads. This table holds about 700,000 distinct CDR3 sequences, roughly a third found once. The specimen comprised cultured PBMCs, sampled from culture after CMV antigen stimulation. The receptor set was obtained from a human donor in good health (CMV status not recorded). Some clones in this sample may be carry-over from other donors' samples. Both conserved end residues are part of each CDR3. The D gene is left open where the match is weak. Clone size is shown for a subset of rows, as once, few, many or a class of expanded clone.

V	D	size	J	CDR3	DNA
TRBV9	.	.	TRBJ1-2	CASSVLSGVPGYTF	TGTGCCAGCAGCGTATTGTCGGGGGTTCCTGGCTACACCTTC
TRBV7-2	TRBD2	.	TRBJ2-1	CASSPDSGRASNEQFF	TGTGCCAGCAGCCCCGATAGCGGGAGGGCCTCCAATGAGCAGTTCTTC
TRBV29-1	TRBD1	few	TRBJ2-7	CSVGQSYEQYF	TGCAGCGTGGGACAGTCCTACGAGCAGTACTTC
TRBV5-4	.	.	TRBJ2-3	CASSLGLVKDTQYF	TGTGCCAGCAGCTTGGGGCTAGTCAAAGATACGCAGTATTTT
TRBV4-1	.	.	TRBJ1-2	CASSLGLANYGYTF	TGCGCCAGCAGCCTAGGGCTAGCTAACTATGGCTACACCTTC
TRBV10-3	.	.	TRBJ2-1	CAISESMDYNEQFF	TGTGCCATCAGTGAGTCGATGGACTACAATGAGCAGTTCTTC
TRBV29-1	.	.	TRBJ1-2	CSVEARGAPYGYTF	TGCAGCGTTGAGGCCAGGGGTGCGCCCTATGGCTACACCTTC
TRBV12-3/TRBV12-4	TRBD2	few	TRBJ2-7	CASSFQTSGTNEQYF	TGTGCCAGCAGTTTCCAGACTAGCGGGACCAACGAGCAGTACTTC
TRBV18	.	.	TRBJ1-2	CASSPVLGSNYGYTF	TGTGCCAGCTCACCGGTTCTCGGCAGCAACTATGGCTACACCTTC
TRBV7-9	TRBD2	.	TRBJ2-7	CASSWGLAGAPYEQYF	TGTGCCAGCAGCTGGGGACTAGCGGGAGCTCCCTACGAGCAGTACTTC
TRBV4-1	TRBD2	.	TRBJ2-1	CASSQDLAGVPYNEQFF	TGCGCCAGCAGCCAAGACTTAGCGGGGGTGCCCTACAATGAGCAGTTCTTC
TRBV15	TRBD1	.	TRBJ2-3	CATSREMDRAVDTQYF	TGTGCCACCAGCAGAGAGATGGACAGGGCTGTAGATACGCAGTATTTT
TRBV7-6	TRBD2	.	TRBJ2-2	CASSLAVFGGQGASGSGNTGELFF	TGTGCCAGCAGCTTAGCGGTTTTCGGCGGACAGGGCGCTAGCGGGAGCGGTAACACCGGGGAGCTGTTTTTT
TRBV7-9	TRBD1	few	TRBJ2-3	CASSVVGQGARDTQYF	TGTGCCAGCAGCGTAGTAGGACAGGGGGCGAGGGATACGCAGTATTTT
TRBV5-1	.	few	TRBJ2-1	CASSSTGTTYNEQFF	TGCGCCAGCAGCTCCACCGGGACCACTTACAATGAGCAGTTCTTC
TRBV11-2	TRBD1	.	TRBJ2-5	CASSLGAGTAQETQYF	TGTGCCAGCAGCTTAGGGGCCGGGACAGCCCAAGAGACCCAGTACTTC
TRBV7-8	TRBD2	few	TRBJ2-1	CASSSTSGRGEQFF	TGTGCCAGCAGCTCGACTAGCGGGAGGGGTGAGCAGTTCTTC
TRBV7-2	.	many	TRBJ2-5	CASSLGPGHQETQYF	TGTGCCAGCAGCTTAGGGCCGGGACACCAAGAGACCCAGTACTTC
TRBV4-1	TRBD1	.	TRBJ1-2	CASSQAPRGVRHGYTF	TGCGCCAGCAGCCAAGCTCCCAGGGGGGTTCGGCATGGCTACACCTTC
TRBV5-5	.	.	TRBJ1-1	CASSLYPAANTEAFF	TGTGCCAGCAGCTTGTATCCGGCGGCAAACACTGAAGCTTTCTTT
TRBV20-1	.	few	TRBJ1-5	CSARLGNQPQHF	TGCAGTGCTCGACTCGGGAATCAGCCCCAGCATTTT
TRBV7-2	TRBD2	.	TRBJ2-2	CASSNLAGGELFF	TGTGCCAGCAGCAATCTAGCGGGAGGGGAGCTGTTTTTT
TRBV7-2	.	many	TRBJ2-1	CASSLGLSYNEQFF	TGTGCCAGCAGCTTAGGACTCTCCTACAATGAGCAGTTCTTC
TRBV10-2	TRBD2	once	TRBJ2-7	CASTPAGSSYEQYF	TGCGCCAGCACCCCAGCGGGAAGCTCCTACGAGCAGTACTTC
TRBV6-5	.	once	TRBJ1-1	CASSVDENTEAFF	TGTGCCAGCAGTGTCGACGAGAACACTGAAGCTTTCTTT
TRBV7-9	TRBD1	few	TRBJ2-7	CASSIRDSLTEQYF	TGTGCCAGCAGCATCCGGGACAGTCTTACGGAGCAGTACTTC
TRBV7-2	.	few	TRBJ2-5	CASKKGWFPQETQYF	TGTGCCAGCAAGAAAGGATGGTTCCCTCAAGAGACCCAGTACTTC
TRBV6-2/TRBV6-3	.	few	TRBJ1-5	CASRPFDGGQPQHF	TGTGCCAGCAGACCCTTTGACGGGGGTCAGCCCCAGCATTTT
TRBV28	TRBD2	few	TRBJ2-3	CASRGGLARTDTQYF	TGTGCCAGCAGAGGGGGACTAGCCCGCACAGATACGCAGTATTTT
TRBV12-3/TRBV12-4	.	.	TRBJ2-1	CASSYGHYNEQFF	TGTGCCAGCAGCTACGGACACTACAATGAGCAGTTCTTC
TRBV12-3/TRBV12-4	TRBD1	.	TRBJ2-5	CASRAGQGSGETQYF	TGTGCCAGCAGAGCGGGACAGGGGTCGGGGGAGACCCAGTACTTC
TRBV12-3/TRBV12-4	.	.	TRBJ1-2	CDLRAHGYTF	TGTGATTTGAGGGCGCACGGCTACACCTTC
TRBV5-1	.	.	TRBJ2-2	CASSFFPNTGELFF	TGCGCCAGCAGCTTTTTCCCAAACACCGGGGAGCTGTTTTTT
TRBV27	TRBD1	few	TRBJ1-1	CASSPTGATEAFF	TGTGCCAGCAGTCCCACAGGGGCCACTGAAGCTTTCTTT
TRBV7-8	.	few	TRBJ2-5	CASSLEFSWETQYF	TGTGCCAGCAGCTTAGAATTCAGCTGGGAGACCCAGTACTTC
TRBV7-2	TRBD1	.	TRBJ1-2	CASSSLKQGAGGYTF	TGTGCCAGCAGCTCCCTTAAACAGGGGGCGGGAGGCTACACCTTC
TRBV7-6	.	few	TRBJ1-1	CASSLVSGNEAFF	TGTGCCAGCAGCTTAGTATCTGGCAATGAAGCTTTCTTT
TRBV7-2	TRBD2	few	TRBJ2-1	CASSFWLAGYNEQFF	TGTGCCAGCAGCTTCTGGCTAGCGGGCTACAATGAGCAGTTCTTC
TRBV6-2/TRBV6-3	.	few	TRBJ2-2	CASSWDARNTGELFF	TGTGCCAGCAGTTGGGACGCTCGGAACACCGGGGAGCTGTTTTTT
TRBV4-1	TRBD2	few	TRBJ2-4	CASSHPTSGRTENIQYF	TGCGCCAGCAGCCACCCGACTAGCGGGAGGACCGAAAACATTCAGTACTTC
TRBV28	.	few	TRBJ1-5	CASSLIVSNYQPQHF	TGTGCCAGCAGTTTAATCGTCAGTAATTATCAGCCCCAGCATTTT
TRBV4-1	.	few	TRBJ2-7	CASSLTTGPEQYF	TGCGCCAGCAGCCTCACCACCGGACCTGAGCAGTACTTC
TRBV7-6	.	.	TRBJ2-5	CASSLAQGYQETQYF	TGTGCCAGCAGCTTAGCGCAGGGGTACCAAGAGACCCAGTACTTC
TRBV27	.	.	TRBJ1-4	CASSSGRQTPEKLFF	TGTGCCAGCAGCTCCGGCCGACAGACCCCCGAAAAACTGTTTTTT
TRBV15	TRBD1	.	TRBJ2-1	CATSRARGLVDHEQFF	TGTGCCACCAGCAGAGCAAGGGGGCTAGTTGACCATGAGCAGTTCTTC
TRBV7-6	.	.	TRBJ1-2	CASTIGATDGYTF	TGTGCCAGCACCATCGGAGCTACCGATGGCTACACCTTC
TRBV7-2	TRBD2	.	TRBJ2-1	CASSSGTSGLNEQFF	TGTGCCAGCAGTTCCGGGACTAGCGGTCTTAATGAGCAGTTCTTC
TRBV7-4	TRBD1	many	TRBJ2-1	CASSLGDRDRNEQFF	TGTGCCAGCAGCCTGGGGGACAGGGATCGTAATGAGCAGTTCTTC
TRBV6-2/TRBV6-3	TRBD2	.	TRBJ2-1	CASSYVGGSEDEQFF	TGTGCCAGCAGTTACGTGGGGGGGAGTGAGGATGAGCAGTTCTTC